This T cell receptor (beta chain) was found in a study of T cells in Graves' hyperthyroidism and ophthalmopathy. Study-level results: For ophthalmopathy, model prediction preceded onset by a median about 6 months.

The CDR3 loop spans 14 amino acids. Germline CDR1 and CDR2: MNHEY and SMNVEV (reference sequence). The V gene lost 5 bases and the J gene lost 1 base, with 9 bases spanning the gap. Amplified TCR beta CDR3 regions came from RNA transcripts. The TCR CDR3 first-round RT-PCR relied on the HTBI primer set. In TCRdb, the multiplex PCR reads were re-called with MiXCR into one record per CDR3 protein. The data show 500,000 or so distinct CDR3 sequences, with approximately 17% seen just once and around 17% held by the top ten. Exclusion of a patient resulted from uncontrolled infection, other autoimmune disease, pregnancy or lactation. Clinical symptoms, serum thyroxine, TRAb, thyroid ultrasound and orbital computed tomography informed diagnoses. Only one count was recorded for this clonotype. Antigen: not known.

The sequence derives from a young woman with Graves' ophthalmopathy. This rearrangement joins TRBV27 to TRBJ1-5; no reliable D call. The specimen sequenced was blood. This CDR3 is CASSTLGSNQPQHF. The CDR3 DNA is TGTGCCAGCAGTACGCTGGGGAGCAATCAGCCCCAGCATTTT.